This is a list of T cell receptor beta chains from one sample in a study of vaccination and CD4 T cells after COVID-19. Their antigens remain unidentified. Each CDR3 protein gets one entry after TCRdb re-called the PCR reads with MiXCR. The sample shows approximately 15,000 distinct CDR3 sequences, around 42% of them seen only once. This specimen was CD4+ T cells from blood, cultured in vitro, taken before SARS-CoV-2 vaccination. The source of these receptors is a human donor who had recovered from COVID-19. The CDR3 runs from the conserved cysteine through the conserved F or W. The order of the fields is CDR3 length, clone size, V gene, J gene, D gene, CDR3 protein, CDR3 DNA. D genes are given only for firm matches. Clone size is not always given. Where it is, it says once, few, many or a class for expanded clones.

13	few	TRBV28	TRBJ1-1	.	CASSLWGNTEAFF	TGTGCCAGCAGTTTATGGGGCAACACTGAAGCTTTCTTT
14	.	TRBV19	TRBJ2-7	TRBD2	CASSYSAGVGEQYF	TGTGCCAGTAGTTACTCGGCGGGGGTGGGGGAGCAGTACTTC
16	few	TRBV28	TRBJ2-5	TRBD1	CASSVTGQGMWETQYF	TGTGCCAGCAGTGTGACGGGACAGGGGATGTGGGAGACCCAGTACTTC
14	.	TRBV28	TRBJ1-2	TRBD1	CASSGTGKNYGYTF	TGTGCCAGCAGTGGGACAGGGAAAAACTATGGCTACACCTTC
13	.	TRBV30	TRBJ2-5	.	CAWSRTAQETQYF	TGTGCCTGGAGTAGGACGGCTCAAGAGACCCAGTACTTC
13	.	TRBV6-1	TRBJ1-6	TRBD1	CASTGQKLSPLHF	TGTGCCAGCACGGGACAGAAGTTGTCACCCCTCCACTTT
14	few	TRBV28	TRBJ1-2	.	CASSPRRPNYGYTF	TGTGCCAGCAGTCCCCGTAGGCCAAACTATGGCTACACCTTC
14	few	TRBV27	TRBJ1-1	TRBD1	CASSLGTVNTEAFF	TGTGCCAGCAGTTTGGGGACAGTGAACACTGAAGCTTTCTTT
13	.	TRBV29-1	TRBJ2-1	.	CSGNRGGVGEQFF	TGCAGCGGGAACAGGGGGGGGGTGGGCGAGCAGTTCTTC
16	few	TRBV7-2	TRBJ1-6	.	CASSLRLRGANSPLHF	TGTGCCAGCAGCTTAAGACTGAGGGGGGCTAATTCACCCCTCCACTTT
15	.	TRBV6-1	TRBJ1-6	.	CASSRQNRNNSPLHF	TGTGCCAGCAGCCGACAAAACCGGAATAATTCACCCCTCCACTTT
12	.	TRBV7-9	TRBJ2-3	.	CASSLTDPKQYF	TGTGCCAGCAGCTTAACGGACCCGAAGCAGTATTTT
16	.	TRBV7-8	TRBJ1-6	TRBD1	CASSLSGGTGLSPLHF	TGTGCCAGCAGCTTAAGTGGGGGGACAGGATTATCACCCCTCCACTTT
14	once	TRBV20-1	TRBJ1-1	.	CSAAQGGGNTEAFF	TGCAGTGCTGCCCAGGGAGGAGGGAACACTGAAGCTTTCTTT
17	few	TRBV7-2	TRBJ1-1	.	CASSLEDVASSNTEAFF	TGTGCCAGCAGCTTAGAGGATGTTGCCAGCTCGAACACTGAAGCTTTCTTT
10	few	TRBV20-1	TRBJ1-1	.	CSAWGTEAFF	TGCAGTGCATGGGGAACTGAAGCTTTCTTT
17	.	TRBV4-3	TRBJ2-7	TRBD1	CASSQDAAGTGGYEQYF	TGCGCCAGCAGCCAAGATGCCGCCGGGACAGGGGGTTACGAGCAGTACTTC
17	.	TRBV7-6	TRBJ1-2	.	CASSPRGDHRANYGYTF	TGTGCCAGCAGCCCTCGAGGAGACCATCGGGCTAACTATGGCTACACCTTC
19	few	TRBV21-1	TRBJ1-5	.	CASSTRPRGDRGGNQPQHF	TGTGCCAGCAGCACTCGACCCAGGGGGGACAGGGGTGGCAATCAGCCCCAGCATTTT
16	.	TRBV20-1	TRBJ1-1	TRBD1	CSARGRGDRGRTEAFF	TGCAGTGCTAGAGGAAGAGGAGACAGGGGGCGCACTGAAGCTTTCTTT
13	.	TRBV7-9	TRBJ1-6	.	CASSLEQNSPLHF	TGTGCCAGCAGCTTAGAACAGAATTCACCCCTCCACTTT
14	.	TRBV20-1	TRBJ2-1	TRBD2	CSASLSGARDEQFF	TGCAGTGCTTCCCTAAGCGGGGCGCGGGATGAGCAGTTCTTC
14	.	TRBV30	TRBJ1-2	.	CAWSVSGSNYGYTF	TGTGCCTGGAGTGTTTCAGGTTCTAACTATGGCTACACCTTC
15	.	TRBV7-2	TRBJ2-5	TRBD2	CASSLGAGAQWTQYF	TGTGCCAGCAGCTTAGGAGCGGGGGCCCAGTGGACCCAGTACTTC
14	few	TRBV7-2	TRBJ1-1	.	CASSSPTPKTEAFF	TGTGCCAGCAGCTCCCCCACACCGAAGACTGAAGCTTTCTTT
12	few	TRBV7-2	TRBJ1-2	.	CASSLENYGYTF	TGTGCCAGCAGCTTAGAGAACTATGGCTACACCTTC
17	.	TRBV27	TRBJ1-5	.	CASSLSVTAYSNQPQHF	TGTGCCAGCAGTTTATCGGTTACAGCTTATAGCAATCAGCCCCAGCATTTT
15	.	TRBV20-1	TRBJ2-2	.	CSARTYGRPSGELFF	TGCAGTGCTAGAACTTACGGGAGACCTTCCGGGGAGCTGTTTTTT
13	.	TRBV6-4	TRBJ1-1	.	CASSDGRDTEAFF	TGTGCCAGCAGTGACGGGAGGGACACTGAAGCTTTCTTT
16	few	TRBV20-1	TRBJ2-5	TRBD2	CSARRASGMYQETQYF	TGCAGTGCTAGACGGGCGAGCGGGATGTACCAAGAGACCCAGTACTTC
18	.	TRBV20-1	TRBJ1-5	.	CSARPPLTGPYSNQPQHF	TGCAGTGCTAGGCCCCCCTTAACAGGGCCTTATAGCAATCAGCCCCAGCATTTT
12	.	TRBV2	TRBJ2-7	.	CASGQLSYEQYF	TGTGCCAGTGGACAGTTATCCTACGAGCAGTACTTC
15	.	TRBV20-1	TRBJ2-1	TRBD2	CSARYWVAGRGEQFF	TGCAGTGCTAGATATTGGGTAGCGGGAAGGGGTGAGCAGTTCTTC
17	.	TRBV27	TRBJ1-2	.	CASSLSRIEDMTHGYTF	TGTGCCAGCAGTTTATCCCGTATCGAAGATATGACTCATGGCTACACCTTC
13	.	TRBV2	TRBJ1-1	.	CASIPQGRAEAFF	TGTGCCAGCATACCCCAGGGGCGCGCTGAAGCTTTCTTT
17	.	TRBV7-2	TRBJ2-7	.	CASSSWSGTLKPYEQYF	TGTGCCAGCAGCTCGTGGTCTGGGACACTGAAACCCTACGAGCAGTACTTC
16	.	TRBV4-1	TRBJ1-2	.	CASSQEPSGREGGYTF	TGCGCCAGCAGCCAAGAACCATCGGGCAGGGAGGGAGGCTACACCTTC
13	few	TRBV20-1	TRBJ1-1	.	CSAPKMYDTEAFF	TGCAGTGCTCCAAAGATGTATGACACTGAAGCTTTCTTT
13	few	TRBV20-1	TRBJ2-2	.	CSVNPLGPGELFF	TGCAGTGTAAACCCCCTAGGCCCCGGGGAGCTGTTTTTT
15	.	TRBV20-1	TRBJ1-2	.	CSAREGRRGDYGYTF	TGCAGTGCTAGAGAGGGGCGGCGGGGGGACTATGGCTACACCTTC
13	few	TRBV6-1	TRBJ2-5	.	CASSFGTEETQYF	TGTGCCAGCAGCTTCGGGACGGAAGAGACCCAGTACTTC
12	.	TRBV7-3	TRBJ2-3	.	CASSFLGDTQYF	TGTGCCAGCAGCTTTCTAGGAGATACGCAGTATTTT
15	.	TRBV7-9	TRBJ2-7	TRBD1	CASSPGQGDWHEQYF	TGTGCCAGCAGCCCTGGACAGGGGGATTGGCACGAGCAGTACTTC
16	.	TRBV7-2	TRBJ2-5	.	CASSSSLTTGRETQYF	TGTGCCAGCAGCTCCTCACTTACGACAGGACGGGAGACCCAGTACTTC
14	few	TRBV30	TRBJ1-2	TRBD1	CAWTLTGGDYGYTF	TGTGCCTGGACTCTTACAGGGGGCGACTATGGCTACACCTTC
19	.	TRBV7-2	TRBJ1-6	.	CASSPDLRRRRLNNSPLHF	TGTGCCAGCAGCCCTGATCTTCGAAGGCGACGACTAAATAATTCACCCCTCCACTTT
15	.	TRBV6-1	TRBJ1-2	TRBD1	CASSARGQANYGYTF	TGTGCCAGCAGTGCGAGGGGACAGGCAAACTATGGCTACACCTTC
15	few	TRBV20-1	TRBJ2-5	TRBD2	CSARVSGGASETQYF	TGCAGTGCTAGAGTGAGCGGGGGGGCATCGGAGACCCAGTACTTC
12	once	TRBV11-3	TRBJ2-7	.	CASSKGPHEQYF	TGTGCCAGCAGCAAGGGACCACACGAGCAGTACTTC
12	.	TRBV30	TRBJ1-2	.	CAWSVLDSLCTF	TGTGCCTGGAGTGTACTGGACAGTCTGTGCACCTTC
13	few	TRBV6-5	TRBJ1-1	.	CASSYATLEQAFF	TGTGCCAGCAGTTACGCGACGCTCGAACAAGCTTTCTTT
13	.	TRBV18	TRBJ2-1	TRBD2	CASAASGGVEQFF	TGTGCCTCCGCGGCTAGCGGAGGGGTTGAGCAGTTCTTC
13	few	TRBV15	TRBJ1-4	.	CATRPPLREELFF	TGTGCCACCAGGCCACCACTCCGAGAGGAACTGTTTTTT
13	few	TRBV20-1	TRBJ2-5	.	CSARGPTQETQYF	TGCAGTGCTAGAGGACCCACCCAAGAGACCCAGTACTTC
15	few	TRBV28	TRBJ1-5	TRBD1	CASSSGTGLFQPQHF	TGTGCCAGCAGTTCCGGGACAGGATTATTTCAGCCCCAGCATTTT